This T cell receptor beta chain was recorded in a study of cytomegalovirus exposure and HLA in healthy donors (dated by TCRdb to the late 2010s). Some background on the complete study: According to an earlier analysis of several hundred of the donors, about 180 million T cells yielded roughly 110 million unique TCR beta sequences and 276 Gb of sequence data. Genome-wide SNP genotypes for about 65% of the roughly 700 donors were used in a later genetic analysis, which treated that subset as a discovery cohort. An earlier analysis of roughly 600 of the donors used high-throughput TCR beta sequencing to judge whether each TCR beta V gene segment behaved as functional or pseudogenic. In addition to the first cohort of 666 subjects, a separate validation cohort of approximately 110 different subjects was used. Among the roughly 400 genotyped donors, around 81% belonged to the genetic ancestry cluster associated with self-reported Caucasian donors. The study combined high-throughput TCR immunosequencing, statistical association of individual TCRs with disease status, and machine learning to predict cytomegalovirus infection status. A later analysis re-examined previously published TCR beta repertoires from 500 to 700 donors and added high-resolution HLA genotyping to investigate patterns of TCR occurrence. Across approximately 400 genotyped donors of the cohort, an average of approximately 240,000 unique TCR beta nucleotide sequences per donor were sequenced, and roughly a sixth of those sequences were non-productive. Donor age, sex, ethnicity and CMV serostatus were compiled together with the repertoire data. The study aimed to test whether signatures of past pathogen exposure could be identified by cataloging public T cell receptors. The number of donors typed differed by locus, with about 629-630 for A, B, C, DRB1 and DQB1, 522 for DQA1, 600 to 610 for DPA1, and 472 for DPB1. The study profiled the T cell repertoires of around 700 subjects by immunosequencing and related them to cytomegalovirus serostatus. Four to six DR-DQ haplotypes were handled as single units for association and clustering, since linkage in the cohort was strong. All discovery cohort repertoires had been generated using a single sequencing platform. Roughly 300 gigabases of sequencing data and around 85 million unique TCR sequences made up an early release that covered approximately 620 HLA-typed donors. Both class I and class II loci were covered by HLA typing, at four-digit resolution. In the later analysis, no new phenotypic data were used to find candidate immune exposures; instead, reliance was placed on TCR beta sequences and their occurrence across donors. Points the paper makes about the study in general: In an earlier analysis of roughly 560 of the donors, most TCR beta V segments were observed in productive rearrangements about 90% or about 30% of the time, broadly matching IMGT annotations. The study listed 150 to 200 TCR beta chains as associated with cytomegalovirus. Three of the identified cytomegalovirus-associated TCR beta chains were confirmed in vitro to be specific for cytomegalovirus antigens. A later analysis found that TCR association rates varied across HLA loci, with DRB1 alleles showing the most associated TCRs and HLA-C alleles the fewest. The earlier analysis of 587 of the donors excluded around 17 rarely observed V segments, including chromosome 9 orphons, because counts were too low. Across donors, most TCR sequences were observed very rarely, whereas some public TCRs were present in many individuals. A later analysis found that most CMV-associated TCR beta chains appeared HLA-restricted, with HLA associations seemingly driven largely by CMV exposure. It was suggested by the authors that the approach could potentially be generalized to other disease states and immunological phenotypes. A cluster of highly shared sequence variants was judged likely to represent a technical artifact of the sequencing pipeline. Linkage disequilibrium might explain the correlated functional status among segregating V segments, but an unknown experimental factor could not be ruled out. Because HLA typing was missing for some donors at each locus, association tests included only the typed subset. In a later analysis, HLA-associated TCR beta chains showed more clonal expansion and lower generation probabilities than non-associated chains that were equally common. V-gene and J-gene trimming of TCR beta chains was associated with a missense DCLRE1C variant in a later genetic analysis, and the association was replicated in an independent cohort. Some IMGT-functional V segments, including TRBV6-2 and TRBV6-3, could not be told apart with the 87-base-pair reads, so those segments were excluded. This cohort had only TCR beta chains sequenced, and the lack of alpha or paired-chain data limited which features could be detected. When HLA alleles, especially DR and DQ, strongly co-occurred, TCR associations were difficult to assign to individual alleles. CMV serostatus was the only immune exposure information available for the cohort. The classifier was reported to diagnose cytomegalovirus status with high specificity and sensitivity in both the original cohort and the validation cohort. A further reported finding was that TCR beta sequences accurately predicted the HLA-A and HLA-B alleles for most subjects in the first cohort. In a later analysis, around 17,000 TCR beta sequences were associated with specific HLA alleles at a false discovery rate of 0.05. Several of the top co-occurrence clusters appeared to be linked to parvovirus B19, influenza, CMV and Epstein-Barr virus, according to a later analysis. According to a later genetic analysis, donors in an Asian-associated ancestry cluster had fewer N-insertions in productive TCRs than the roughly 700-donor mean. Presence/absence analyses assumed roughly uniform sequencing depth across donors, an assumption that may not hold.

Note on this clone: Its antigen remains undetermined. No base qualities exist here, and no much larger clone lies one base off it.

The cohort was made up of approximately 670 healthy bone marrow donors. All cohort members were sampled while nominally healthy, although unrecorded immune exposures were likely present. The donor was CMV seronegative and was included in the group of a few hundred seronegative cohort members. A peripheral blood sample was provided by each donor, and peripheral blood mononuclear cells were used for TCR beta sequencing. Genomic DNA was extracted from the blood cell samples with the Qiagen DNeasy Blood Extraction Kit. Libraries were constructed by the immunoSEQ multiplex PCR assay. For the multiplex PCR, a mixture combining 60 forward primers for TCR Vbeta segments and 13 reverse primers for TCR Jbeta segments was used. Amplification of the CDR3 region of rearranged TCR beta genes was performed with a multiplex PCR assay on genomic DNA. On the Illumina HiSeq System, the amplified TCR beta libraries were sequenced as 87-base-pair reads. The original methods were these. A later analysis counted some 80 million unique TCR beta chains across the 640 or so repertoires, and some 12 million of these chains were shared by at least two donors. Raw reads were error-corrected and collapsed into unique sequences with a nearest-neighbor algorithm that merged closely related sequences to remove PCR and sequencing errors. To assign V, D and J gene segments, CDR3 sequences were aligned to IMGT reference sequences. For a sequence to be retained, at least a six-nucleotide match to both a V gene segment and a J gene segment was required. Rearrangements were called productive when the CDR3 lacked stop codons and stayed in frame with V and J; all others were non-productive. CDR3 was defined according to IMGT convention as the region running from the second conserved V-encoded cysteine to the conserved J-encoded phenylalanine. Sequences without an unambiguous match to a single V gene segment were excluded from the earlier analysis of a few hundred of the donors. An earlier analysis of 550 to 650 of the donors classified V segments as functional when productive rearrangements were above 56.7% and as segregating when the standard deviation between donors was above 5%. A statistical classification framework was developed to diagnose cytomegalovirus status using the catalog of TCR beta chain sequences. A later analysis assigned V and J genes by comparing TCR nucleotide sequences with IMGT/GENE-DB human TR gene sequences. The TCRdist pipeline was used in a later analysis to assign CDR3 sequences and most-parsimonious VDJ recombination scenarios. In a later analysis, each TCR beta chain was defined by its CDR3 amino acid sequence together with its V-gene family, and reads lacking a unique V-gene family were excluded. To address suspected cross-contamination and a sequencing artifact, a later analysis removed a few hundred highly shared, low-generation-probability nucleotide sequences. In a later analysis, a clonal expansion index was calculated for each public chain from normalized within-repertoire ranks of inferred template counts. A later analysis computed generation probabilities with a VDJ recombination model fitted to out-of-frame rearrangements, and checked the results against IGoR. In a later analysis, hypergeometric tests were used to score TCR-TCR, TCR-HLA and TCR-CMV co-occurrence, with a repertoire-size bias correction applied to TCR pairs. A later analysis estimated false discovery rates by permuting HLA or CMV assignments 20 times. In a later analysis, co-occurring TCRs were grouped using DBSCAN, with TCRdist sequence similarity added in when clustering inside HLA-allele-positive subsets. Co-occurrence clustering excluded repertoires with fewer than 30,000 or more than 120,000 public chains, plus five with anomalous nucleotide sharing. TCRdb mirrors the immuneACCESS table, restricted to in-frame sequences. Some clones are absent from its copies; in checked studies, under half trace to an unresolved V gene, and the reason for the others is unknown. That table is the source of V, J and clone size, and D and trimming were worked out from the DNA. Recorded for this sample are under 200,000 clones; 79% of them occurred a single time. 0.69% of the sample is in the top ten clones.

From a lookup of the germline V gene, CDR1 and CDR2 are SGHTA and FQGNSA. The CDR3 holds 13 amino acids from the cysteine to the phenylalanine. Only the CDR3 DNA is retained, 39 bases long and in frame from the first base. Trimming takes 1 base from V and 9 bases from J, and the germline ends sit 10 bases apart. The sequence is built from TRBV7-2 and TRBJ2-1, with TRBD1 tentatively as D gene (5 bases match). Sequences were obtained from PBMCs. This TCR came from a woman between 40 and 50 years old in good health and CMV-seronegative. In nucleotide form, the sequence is TGTGCCAGCAGCTTAGAGTCAAGGGGTGAGCAGTTCTTC. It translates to CASSLESRGEQFF.